A single sample is the source of the 17 T cell receptor beta chains below, sequenced in a study of T-cell reconstitution after alpha-beta-depleted transplantation in children. A library of TCRbeta sequences, prepared with unique molecular identifiers, was generated. TCRdb re-called the PCR reads with MiXCR, one entry per CDR3 protein. Counted here are under 140,000 distinct CDR3 sequences, around 10% occurring once; the ten biggest clones make up approximately 8%. Sequenced material: PBMCs from the stem cell graft donor, taken from the stem cell graft. These receptors were collected from a human donor who donated a stem cell graft to a child with acute lymphoblastic leukemia.

V usage is TRBV12-3 or TRBV12-4 and J usage is TRBJ2-3; D is undetermined. V was pared by 4 bases and J by 4 bases, with 9 bases between. The CDR3 is 13 amino acids. Here the CDR3 reads CASSYRTPDTQYF. The CDR3 region has the DNA TGTGCCAGCAGTTACCGGACGCCAGATACGCAGTATTTT.

This clonotype has at least ten counts. The chain uses TRBV11-2 and TRBJ2-6, with a possible D match to TRBD1 (5 bases). V was trimmed by 5 bases and J by 0 bases, leaving 17 bases between them. Per germline, CDR1 SGHAT and CDR2 FQNNGV. The CDR3 runs to 18 residues. The CDR3: CASSPRGQLSSGANVLTF. In DNA form, the CDR3 reads TGTGCCAGCAGCCCCCGAGGACAATTATCCTCTGGGGCCAACGTCCTGACTTTC.

V and J are TRBV11-2 and TRBJ1-2, with D unresolved. Germline V lookup: CDR1 SGHAT, CDR2 FQNNGV. The CDR3 spans 17 residues. V gave up 0 bases and J gave up 6 bases, with 20 bases separating them. The CDR3 DNA follows: TGTGCCAGCAGCTTAGATTCGAAGACAAACCCGGACGATGGCTACACCTTC. Translation gives CASSLDSKTNPDDGYTF.

At least ten counts were recorded for this clonotype. At one end, the junction sequence differs from germline, possibly due to a read error. The chain couples TRBV7-7 to TRBJ2-2; TRBD1 matches 9 bases. The CDR3 consists of 16 residues. Germline V lookup: CDR1 SSHAT, CDR2 FNYEAQ (reference sequence). The DNA for the CDR3 is TGTGCTAGCAGCTATTGGACAGGGGAGAACACCGGGGAGCTGTTTTTT. Translation gives CASSYWTGENTGELFF.

This clonotype was observed at least ten times. The genes are TRBV20-1 and TRBJ2-1, with 7 bases identical to TRBD2. The germline CDR1 and CDR2 sequences are DFQATT and SNEGSKA (reference sequence). J lost 6 bases, V lost 3 bases, and 11 bases had no gene match. This CDR3 region has 15 residues. The CDR3 is CSASGWRERANEQFF. For the CDR3, the DNA is TGCAGTGCTAGCGGGTGGCGGGAGCGGGCCAATGAGCAGTTCTTC.

In this sample, this clonotype turned up many times. V is TRBV4-1 and J is TRBJ2-5, with D perhaps assigned TRBD1 or TRBD2 (6 bases each). V gave up 1 base and J gave up 0 bases, with 18 bases separating them. The CDR3 extends over 18 amino acids. From germline, CDR1 is MGHRA and CDR2 YSYEKL. CDR3 in DNA: TGCGCCAGCAGCCAAGTCCCCCCCGGGGGCACCCACCAAGAGACCCAGTACTTC. It translates to CASSQVPPGGTHQETQYF.

This clonotype was seen ten or more times. V gene TRBV4-1 combines with J gene TRBJ1-5; 8 bases agree with TRBD1. Germline trimming cut 6 bases from V and 7 bases from J; bases unmatched to any gene: 8. There are 14 residues in the CDR3. Germline V gene lookup returns CDR1 MGHRA and CDR2 YSYEKL. CDR3 in amino acids: CASRHRGAGQPQHF. Here the CDR3 DNA reads TGCGCCAGCAGACACAGGGGGGCCGGGCAGCCCCAGCATTTT.

This clonotype was counted ten times or more. The CDR3 DNA is TGTGCCAGCAGTTATTCCCAGGGAATCTCCTACGAGCAGTACTTC. Translation gives CASSYSQGISYEQYF. V is TRBV6-5 and J is TRBJ2-7, with a weak D call TRBD1 (5 bases). Deletions cut 3 bases from V and 0 bases from J, with 12 bases between. CDR1 is MNHEY and CDR2 is SVGAGI in the germline V gene. CDR3 size: 15 residues.

This clonotype was detected many times. J is TRBJ1-1 and V is TRBV5-1; TRBD1 is a possible D gene (6 bases). Germline V gene lookup returns CDR1 SGHRS and CDR2 YFSETQ. This CDR3 is 11 amino acids long. V was trimmed by 2 bases and J by 8 bases, leaving 7 bases between them. CDR3 loop: CASSFGTEAFF. The CDR3 bases are TGCGCCAGCAGCTTTGGGACAGAAGCTTTCTTT.

This chain joins TRBV12-3 or TRBV12-4 and TRBJ2-7; D gene unclear. V lost 8 bases to trimming and J lost 7 bases, with 15 bases between them. This CDR3 contains 12 residues. The CDR3 protein is CASRLGLGEQYF. CDR3 bases: TGTGCCAGCCGACTCGGATTGGGAGAGCAGTACTTC.

This clonotype was recorded many times. This sequence joins TRBV9 and TRBJ2-5; 8 nucleotides line up with TRBD1. This CDR3 has 14 amino acids. Per the germline V gene, CDR1 is SGDLS and CDR2 is YYNGEE. Unmatched junction bases numbered 2, after V lost 3 bases and J lost 1 base. The CDR3 region is CASSADRAQETQYF. Here the CDR3 DNA reads TGTGCCAGCAGCGCGGACAGGGCCCAAGAGACCCAGTACTTC.

This clonotype has a handful of counts. This chain joins TRBV6-2 or TRBV6-3 and TRBJ2-2; 7 positions match TRBD1. V lost 6 bases to trimming and J lost 7 bases; unmatched junction nucleotides: 11. The germline CDR1 and CDR2 sequences are MNHEY and SVGEGT. The CDR3 has 15 amino acids. The CDR3 protein is CASRPTGAAGGELFF. For the CDR3, the DNA is TGTGCCAGCAGACCAACAGGGGCCGCCGGCGGGGAGCTGTTTTTT.

This clonotype was observed many times. The V call is TRBV28, the J call TRBJ2-2; D is uncertain. This CDR3 has 11 amino acids. Germline-derived CDR1 and CDR2 are MDHEN and SYDVKM. The V gene lost 5 bases and the J gene lost 8 bases, with 6 bases spanning the gap. As DNA, the CDR3 is TGTGCCAGCAGTCCTCCTGGGGAGCTGTTTTTT. Translation gives CASSPPGELFF.

The sample holds many counts of this clonotype. The rearrangement joins TRBV5-1 to TRBJ2-3; 15 positions match TRBD2. CDR1 is SGHRS, CDR2 YFSETQ, per germline. V was clipped by 4 bases and J by 5 bases; unmatched bases: 8. The CDR3 totals 17 residues. CDR3 nucleotides: TGCGCCAGCAGCCCCAGGACTAGCGGGGGGGCTCGAGATACGCAGTATTTT. The encoded protein is CASSPRTSGGARDTQYF.

The V gene is TRBV20-1, the J gene TRBJ2-5, with a weak D call TRBD2 (5 bases). Germline V CDR1 and CDR2: DFQATT, SNEGSKA (reference sequence). The CDR3 spans 13 residues. Trimming took 1 base from V and 5 from J, leaving 11 bases between them. CDR3 loop: CSARGLGDETQYF. The CDR3 coding sequence is TGCAGTGCTAGAGGACTGGGAGACGAGACCCAGTACTTC.

This clonotype was seen ten or more times. This sequence joins TRBV5-5 and TRBJ1-3; D is possibly TRBD1 (6 bases). The CDR3 is 15 residues long. V lost 0 bases, J lost 2 bases, and 9 bases lay in between. Germline V lookup: CDR1 SGHKS, CDR2 YYEKEE (reference sequence). CDR3: CASSLGRGPGNTIYF. CDR3 sequence (DNA): TGTGCCAGCAGCTTGGGCCGGGGGCCTGGAAACACCATATATTTT.

There are many counts of this clonotype. CDR3 sequence (DNA): TGCAGTGCTCCTTCAGGGGGCGTAAATGAAAAACTGTTTTTT. This translates into CSAPSGGVNEKLFF. The chain recombines TRBV20-1 with TRBJ1-4; 8 bases are a match to TRBD1. Trimming removed 5 bases from V and 5 bases from J; junction bases left unmatched: 7. Germline V gene data show CDR1 as DFQATT and CDR2 as SNEGSKA (reference sequence). The CDR3 totals 14 residues.